The source of this T cell receptor (beta chain) is a study of cytomegalovirus exposure and HLA in healthy donors. Notes on the study in general: The dataset shows that most TCR sequences were rare, while some public TCRs occurred in many donors. In vitro work confirmed that a few CMV-associated chains recognize CMV antigens.

About this clone: Its antigen is still unknown.

Here immunoSEQ multiplex PCR was the method, and the copy in TCRdb shows in-frame clones only, minus some. The data hold around 93,000 clones, with about 85% observed a single time. The germline V and J ends were trimmed by 5 bases and 7 bases, with 18 bases remaining between them. CDR3 length: 15 residues. Germline-derived CDR1 and CDR2 are SGHAT and FQNNGV. The specimen sequenced was PBMCs. This TCR was recovered from a man aged 18 to 30 in good health and CMV-seropositive. This chain joins TRBV11-2 and TRBJ2-1; TRBD2 might be the D (5 bases). CDR3 in amino acids: CASSAEGEWENEQFF. For the CDR3, the DNA is TGTGCCAGCAGCGCCGAGGGAGAATGGGAAAATGAGCAGTTCTTC.